The source of this TCR beta chain is a study of CD8 T cells in Susac syndrome. Study-level results: The relatively small number of individuals in the TCR sequencing and HLA analysis was acknowledged by the study.

RNA in amounts of about 0.5 to 1 ug was reverse transcribed with random hexamers. An immunoSEQ multiplex PCR generated amplified TCR beta CDR3 products spanning 54 Vbeta and 13 Jbeta. TCRdb processed the immunoSEQ multiplex PCR reads anew with MiXCR; each CDR3 protein has one entry. The sample has roughly 190,000 distinct CDR3 sequences, over 85% seen once. As to this clonotype: The antigen is not known.

The specimen was CD4+ T cells from PBMCs. This receptor was obtained from a human donor in good health.

Written as DNA, the CDR3 is TGTGCCAGTAGTAGAACCTTTTTCACTGAAGCTTTCTTT. Translation: CASSRTFFTEAFF. The chain employs TRBV19 and TRBJ1-1, with unresolved D. The CDR3 is made up of 13 amino acids. Between the trimmed V and J ends, which lost 4 bases and 4 bases, there was a span of 10 bases. From germline, CDR1 is LNHDA and CDR2 SQIVND (reference sequence).